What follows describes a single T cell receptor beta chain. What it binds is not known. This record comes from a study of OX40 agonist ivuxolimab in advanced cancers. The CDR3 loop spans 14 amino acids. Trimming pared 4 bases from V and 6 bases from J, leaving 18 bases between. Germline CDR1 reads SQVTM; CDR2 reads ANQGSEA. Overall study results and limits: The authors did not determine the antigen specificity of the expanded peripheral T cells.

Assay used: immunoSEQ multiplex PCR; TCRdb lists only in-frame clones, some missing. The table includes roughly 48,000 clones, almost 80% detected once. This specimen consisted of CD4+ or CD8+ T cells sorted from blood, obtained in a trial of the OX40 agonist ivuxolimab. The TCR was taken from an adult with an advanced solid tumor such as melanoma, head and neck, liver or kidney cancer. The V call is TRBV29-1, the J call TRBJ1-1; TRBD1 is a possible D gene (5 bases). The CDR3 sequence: CSVVGQGISAEAFF. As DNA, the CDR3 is TGCAGCGTTGTCGGGCAGGGAATCAGCGCTGAAGCTTTCTTT.